A single sample is the source of the 29 T cell receptor beta chains below, sequenced in a study of lymphopenia after photon versus proton radiotherapy (dated by TCRdb to the late 2010s). Libraries were prepared through the immunoSEQ multiplex PCR assay. Here the immuneACCESS table is served through TCRdb, limited to in-frame sequences with V and J called. Missing clones are a known gap in these copies; in checked studies unresolved V genes cover under half, and the rest lacks a known reason. The sample table holds tens of thousands of clones, of which about 92% were seen once. In total, the top ten clones hold over 15% of the sample. Sequencing was performed on peripheral blood, taken from a patient treated with photon-based radiotherapy. The origin of the receptors is a woman between 35 and 50 years old with cholangiocarcinoma.

The chain combines TRBV5-4 with TRBJ2-7; perhaps TRBD1 as D (6 bases). This CDR3 contains 14 residues. CDR1 is SGHNT and CDR2 is YYREEE in the germline V gene (reference sequence). V dropped 0 bases and J dropped 3 bases, with 10 bases sitting between them. CDR3 bases: TGTGCCAGCAGCTTGGCGGGACAAAACTACGAGCAGTACTTC. Translation gives CASSLAGQNYEQYF.

This clone turned up a few times. The chain links TRBV2 to TRBJ1-2; D remains unclear. V lost 3 bases and J lost 8, with 7 bases in between. CDR3 length: 11 residues. The germline V gene encodes CDR1 SNHLY and CDR2 FYNNEI. CDR3 loop: CASSEERGYTF. The CDR3 nucleotides are TGTGCCAGCAGTGAGGAACGGGGCTACACCTTC.

This chain links TRBV6-6 with TRBJ2-3, with 9 nucleotides matching TRBD2. This CDR3 comprises 15 residues. Trimming cost V 1 base and J 4 bases; bases outside gene matches: 3. Germline V gene lookup returns CDR1 MNHNY and CDR2 SVGAGI (reference sequence). CDR3 protein: CASSYLAGVADTQYF. CDR3 bases: TGTGCCAGCAGTTACTTAGCGGGAGTTGCAGATACGCAGTATTTT.

The chain couples TRBV4-1 to TRBJ2-1; tentative D call: TRBD1 (7 bases). CDR1 is MGHRA, CDR2 YSYEKL, per germline. The CDR3 spans 16 residues. Trimming left V 3 bases short and J 4 bases short, with 16 bases between. DNA for the CDR3: TGCGCCAGCAGCCACCGGGCGGGGACAGATTACAATGAGCAGTTCTTC. Translated, it gives CASSHRAGTDYNEQFF.

This chain uses TRBV4-2 with TRBJ1-4; tentatively, D is TRBD1 (5 bases). Trimming stripped 3 bases from V and 4 bases from J, with 15 bases between. Germline CDR1 is LGHNA and CDR2 is YNFKEQ. The CDR3 loop spans 16 amino acids. The CDR3 bases are TGTGCCAGCAGCCAGGACGGGACGACCAGTAATGAAAAACTGTTTTTT. Translation: CASSQDGTTSNEKLFF.

CDR3 protein: CASSLSRGHTDTQYF. Here the CDR3 DNA reads TGCGCCAGCAGCTTGAGCAGGGGGCACACAGATACGCAGTATTTT. This chain uses TRBV5-1 with TRBJ2-3; TRBD1 matches at 8 bases. The CDR3 length is 15 residues. The ends lost 1 base at V and 2 bases at J; junction bases unmatched: 3. Germline lookup yields CDR1 SGHRS and CDR2 YFSETQ. The full variable domain, with the rest looked up from reference TRBV5-1 and TRBJ2-3, is KAGVTQTPRYLIKTRGQQVTLSCSPISGHRSVSWYQQTPGQGLQFLFEYFSETQRNKGNFPGRFSGRQFSNSRSEMNVSTLELGDSALYLCASSLSRGHTDTQYFGPGTRLTVL.

The V call is TRBV29-1, the J call TRBJ2-5; TRBD1 agrees at 9 bases. This CDR3 contains 15 residues. The trim removed 1 base at V and 5 bases at J, leaving 8 bases unmatched. Per germline, CDR1 SQVTM and CDR2 ANQGSEA. The CDR3: CSVEANRGLSETQYF. The CDR3, as DNA: TGCAGCGTTGAAGCCAACAGGGGGCTGTCGGAGACCCAGTACTTC.

The CDR3 sequence: CASSLGGFPLHF. DNA of the CDR3: TGCGCCAGCAGCTTGGGGGGATTCCCCCTCCACTTT. This rearrangement joins TRBV5-1 to TRBJ1-6; D not resolved. Germline CDR1 SGHRS, CDR2 YFSETQ. There are 12 residues in the CDR3. V lost 0 bases and J 13 bases, leaving 8 bases between the germline ends.

In its sample, this clone was seen once. Its ends do not fully match the called genes, so a read error is possible. This chain uses TRBV27 with TRBJ1-2, with TRBD1 identical over 8 bases. The CDR3 contains 13 residues. Germline V gives CDR1 MNHEY, CDR2 SMNVEV (reference sequence). Here the CDR3 reads CASSFQTGDGHTF. CDR3 in DNA: TGTGCCAGCAGTTTCCAGACAGGGGATGGCCACACCTTC.

The genes are TRBV6-5 and TRBJ2-2; 9 nucleotides line up with TRBD1. Germline-derived CDR1 and CDR2 are MNHEY and SVGAGI. The CDR3 length is 15 residues. V was clipped by 4 bases and J by 6 bases; unmatched bases: 6. CDR3 sequence reads: CASSSPGQGAGELFF. The CDR3 nucleotides are TGTGCCAGCAGTTCCCCGGGACAGGGTGCCGGGGAGCTGTTTTTT.

There are a few counts of this clone. V is TRBV18 and J is TRBJ2-7, with D hard to call. With 2 bases removed from V and 4 bases from J, the gap between germline ends came to 15 bases. CDR3 length equals 15 residues. The V gene's germline CDR1 is KGHSH and CDR2 LQKENI. The CDR3, as DNA: TGTGCCAGCTCACCAACTTCAGGAGAGTATTACGAGCAGTACTTC. It encodes CASSPTSGEYYEQYF.

This chain joins TRBV30 and TRBJ1-5; D remains unclear. Germline V CDR1 and CDR2: GTSNPN, SVGIG (reference sequence). This CDR3 contains 12 residues. Trimming pared 0 bases from V and 7 bases from J, leaving 7 bases between. The CDR3 spells CAWSVDGQPQHF. DNA for the CDR3: TGTGCCTGGAGTGTAGATGGGCAGCCCCAGCATTTT.

The chain employs TRBV2 and TRBJ2-2; D ambiguous. The V and J ends lost 5 bases and 5 bases respectively, with 18 bases between them. The length of the CDR3 is 16 residues. CDR1 and CDR2 from the germline V gene are SNHLY and FYNNEI. CDR3 amino acids: CASSLTLSPGTGELFF. CDR3 DNA: TGTGCCAGCAGTCTCACGTTATCACCAGGTACCGGGGAGCTGTTTTTT. The variable domain in full, completed from reference TRBV2 and TRBJ2-2, reads EPEVTQTPSHQVTQMGQEVILRCVPISNHLYFYWYRQILGQKVEFLVSFYNNEISEKSEIFDDQFSVERPDGSNFTLKIRSTKLEDSAMYFCASSLTLSPGTGELFFGEGSRLTVL.

The CDR3, as DNA: TGTGCCAGCAGCCCCCGGGATCTCTCTAACACTGAAGCTTTCTTT. It translates to CASSPRDLSNTEAFF. This chain links TRBV7-9 with TRBJ1-1; D unresolved. The V end lost 5 bases, the J end lost 2 bases, and 15 bases lay between the germline ends. The CDR3 is 15 residues long. Germline CDR1 and CDR2: SEHNR and FQNEAQ (reference sequence).

This sequence joins TRBV11-2 and TRBJ1-1, with no clear D. The V end lost 5 bases, the J end lost 7 bases, and 17 bases lay between the germline ends. The CDR3 loop spans 14 amino acids. CDR1 and CDR2 (germline): SGHAT, FQNNGV. CDR3 nucleotide sequence: TGTGCCAGCAGCCAGGCCTCCTGGGGAAATGAAGCTTTCTTT. Translation: CASSQASWGNEAFF.

The rearrangement uses TRBV6-1 and TRBJ2-1; 7 bases agree with TRBD2. Trimming at V came to 3 bases and at J to 5 bases, leaving 7 bases not matched to a gene. Germline CDR1 is MNHNS and CDR2 is SASEGT. The CDR3 is 15 amino acids. The CDR3 protein is CASSDPGGIDNEQFF. CDR3 sequence (DNA): TGTGCCAGCAGTGACCCCGGGGGGATAGACAATGAGCAGTTCTTC.

V usage is TRBV18 and J usage is TRBJ2-7; D may be TRBD1 or TRBD2 (5 bases each). The germline CDR1 and CDR2 sequences are KGHSH and LQKENI. V lost 6 bases and J 2 bases, leaving 14 bases between the germline ends. This CDR3 region has 14 residues. The CDR3 here is CASSPGRAAYEQYF. The DNA of the CDR3 is TGTGCCAGCTCGCCGGGACGGGCAGCCTACGAGCAGTACTTC.

This clone has only one observation. The chain couples TRBV15 to TRBJ2-1, with D uncertain. Trimming shortened V by 5 bases and J by 7 bases, and 18 bases separated the two germline ends. Germline loops: CDR1 LNHNV, CDR2 YYDKDF (reference sequence). CDR3 length: 15 amino acids. The CDR3 loop reads CATSPSYGILNEQFF. As DNA, the CDR3 is TGTGCCACCAGCCCTTCATATGGGATTTTGAATGAGCAGTTCTTC.

The chain uses TRBV29-1 and TRBJ2-1, with 7 bases lining up with TRBD2. The V segment lost 5 bases and the J segment 6 bases; nucleotides outside the gene matches: 16. The CDR3 extends over 16 amino acids. Germline CDR1 is SQVTM and CDR2 is ANQGSEA. The CDR3 is CSVSGGPDSLLNEQFF. CDR3 in DNA: TGCAGCGTTTCGGGGGGACCAGACTCTTTACTCAATGAGCAGTTCTTC.

Here the CDR3 DNA reads TGCGCCAGCAGGGACAGGGGATCTGGGGAAAAACTGTTTTTT. Protein product: CASRDRGSGEKLFF. The chain combines TRBV10-2 with TRBJ1-4; the match to TRBD1 covers 9 bases. V lost 6 bases and J lost 8; bases outside the gene matches: 7. The CDR3 length is 14 residues. Germline V CDR1 and CDR2: WSHSY, SAAADI.

The chain recombines TRBV28 with TRBJ1-2, with D maybe TRBD1 (5 bases). CDR1 and CDR2 from the germline V gene are MDHEN and SYDVKM. The CDR3 consists of 14 residues. V lost 3 bases and J 8 bases, leaving 16 bases between the germline ends. The CDR3 DNA reads as TGTGCCAGCAGTTTTTCGGGGCGCCAAACCGGCTACACCTTC. Protein sequence: CASSFSGRQTGYTF.

The V gene is TRBV7-2, the J gene TRBJ2-7; 10 nucleotides align to TRBD1. CDR3 length: 19 amino acids. V lost 2 bases to trimming and J lost 3 bases; unmatched junction nucleotides: 16. The germline gives CDR1 SGHTA, CDR2 FQGNSA. This CDR3 reads CASSLMIGTGTGAFYEQYF. The CDR3 DNA sequence: TGTGCCAGCAGCTTAATGATTGGTACTGGGACAGGGGCCTTCTACGAGCAGTACTTC.

The J gene is TRBJ2-2, the V gene TRBV7-3; 10 bases match TRBD1. V gave up 2 bases and J gave up 6 bases; unmatched junction bases: 6. The CDR3 is 16 amino acids. Germline CDR1 is SGHTA and CDR2 is FQGTGA. The CDR3 sequence: CASSLPGTGVPGELFF. The CDR3 bases are TGTGCCAGCAGCTTACCAGGGACAGGGGTTCCCGGGGAGCTGTTTTTT.

The chain uses TRBV30 and TRBJ2-1; D gene uncertain. Trimming took 1 base from V and 5 from J, leaving 15 bases between them. Germline CDR1 reads GTSNPN; CDR2 reads SVGIG (reference sequence). The CDR3 spans 15 residues. This CDR3 reads CAWSGPPAPDNEQFF. The DNA of the CDR3 is TGTGCCTGGAGTGGCCCGCCGGCGCCCGACAATGAGCAGTTCTTC.

This chain connects TRBV10-3 to TRBJ2-1, with 8 bases lining up with TRBD2. V trimming: 5 bases; J trimming: 5 bases; junction bases outside the gene matches: 11. This CDR3 region has 16 residues. Germline assignment: CDR1 ENHRY and CDR2 SYGVKD. CDR3 DNA: TGTGCCATCAGTACGGTCCCGACTAGCGAAGACAATGAGCAGTTCTTC. Residues: CAISTVPTSEDNEQFF.

The chain links TRBV7-3 to TRBJ1-1, with 11 bases fitting TRBD1. The CDR3 has 14 amino acids. Germline CDR1 and CDR2: SGHTA and FQGTGA. With V trimmed by 4 bases and J by 5 bases, 3 bases remained unmatched. In nucleotides, the CDR3 is TGTGCCAGCAGCTCCGGGACAGGGGGTACTGAAGCTTTCTTT. It specifies CASSSGTGGTEAFF.

The genes are TRBV4-2 and TRBJ1-2, with TRBD1 identical over 8 bases. Germline assignment: CDR1 LGHNA and CDR2 YNFKEQ. Germline trimming cut 2 bases from V and 4 bases from J; bases unmatched to any gene: 9. The CDR3 has 16 amino acids. DNA for the CDR3: TGTGCCAGCAGCCAAACCGTGGACAGGGCAAGCTATGGCTACACCTTC. The encoded protein is CASSQTVDRASYGYTF.

The chain employs TRBV6-5 and TRBJ1-1; 7 bases line up with TRBD1. V lost 4 bases and J lost 4; bases outside the gene matches: 6. The CDR3 has 14 amino acids. Germline values: CDR1 MNHEY, CDR2 SVGAGI. CDR3 bases: TGTGCCAGCAGTTTGACAGGGACGAGCACTGAAGCTTTCTTT. Its protein is CASSLTGTSTEAFF.

The chain combines TRBV19 with TRBJ2-5; the match to TRBD2 covers 7 bases. Germline loops: CDR1 LNHDA, CDR2 SQIVND (reference sequence). CDR3 length: 14 residues. V gave up 7 bases and J gave up 5 bases; unmatched junction bases: 10. In DNA form, the CDR3 reads TGTGCCAGTACTCCCAGGGTGGGGGGGGAGACCCAGTACTTC. Translation gives CASTPRVGGETQYF.